This TCR beta chain was documented in a study of shared clonotypes between healthy human individuals. The CDR3 is 14 amino acids. The ends were cut back, 1 base at V and 6 bases at J, with 7 bases in the middle. Germline CDR1 reads KGHSH; CDR2 reads LQKENI. This table comes from immunoSEQ multiplex PCR, and its TCRdb copy is limited to in-frame clones, with some not included. Of 730,000 or so clones in the sample, around 72% are singletons; the top ten hold around 1.8%. The study, taken as a whole, reports: Sorted-subset sequencing was shown by rarefaction to be incomplete despite large depth. Naive subsets tended to show greater estimated richness than memory subsets.

About this clone: Its antigen is not identified.

The gene calls are TRBV18 and TRBJ1-6; TRBD1 might be the D (6 bases). The sequenced sample consisted of memory CD4+ T cells sorted from blood. The sample's subset: CD45RA-negative fraction. The TCR was taken from a young woman in good health. This chain's CDR3 is CASSPQGVNSPLHF. As DNA, the CDR3 is TGTGCCAGCTCACCACAGGGGGTTAATTCACCCCTCCACTTT.